This TCR beta chain emerged from a study of blood T cell repertoires in COVID-19. Study at large: The United States, Italy and Spain provided the acute and convalescent COVID-19 samples.

Germline V CDR1 and CDR2: MNHEY, SVGAGI. J was trimmed by 3 bases and V by 10 bases; bases with no gene match: 6. CDR3 length equals 13 residues. Two negative PCRs, clearance, or symptom resolution were required of recovered Cohort 3 donors. The method was immunoSEQ multiplex PCR; TCRdb's version includes in-frame clones alone and lacks a portion of them. The data contain roughly 340,000 clones, roughly nine tenths of them singletons. The chain couples TRBV6-5 to TRBJ2-7, with 10 bases lining up with TRBD1. Sequences were obtained from PBMCs or T cells enriched from blood (not recorded which). The sequence derives from a man aged 18-30 years who had recovered from COVID-19. In DNA form, the CDR3 reads TGTGCCACCCGGACAGGGGGATTCTACGAGCAGTACTTC. It specifies CATRTGGFYEQYF.